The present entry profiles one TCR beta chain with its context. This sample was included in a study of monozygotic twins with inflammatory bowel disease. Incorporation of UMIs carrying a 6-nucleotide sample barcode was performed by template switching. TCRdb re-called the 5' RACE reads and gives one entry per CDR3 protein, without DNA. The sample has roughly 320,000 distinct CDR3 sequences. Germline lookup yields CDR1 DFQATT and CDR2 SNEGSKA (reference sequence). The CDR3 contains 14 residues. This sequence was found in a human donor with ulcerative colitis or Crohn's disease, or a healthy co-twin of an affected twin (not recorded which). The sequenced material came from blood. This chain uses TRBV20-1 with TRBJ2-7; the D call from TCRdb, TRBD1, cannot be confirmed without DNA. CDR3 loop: CSAPWTVRPYEQYF.